This paragraph covers one TCR beta chain sequence. Its target is not known. This sample stems from a study of graft-versus-host responses after intestinal transplantation. Whole-study results and caveats: Some GvH clones appeared in ileal mucosa or blood before recipient bone marrow.

Germline V CDR1 and CDR2: SEHNR, FQNEAQ (reference sequence). V dropped 3 bases and J dropped 4 bases, with 21 bases sitting between them. CDR3 length: 17 amino acids. Sequenced by immunoSEQ multiplex PCR; TCRdb stores in-frame clones only, minus some. The table records about 98,000 clones, around 83% of them present only once. The sequencing here drew on unstimulated CD8+ T cells sorted from spleen or lymph node cells, taken before intestinal transplant. The rearrangement links TRBV7-9 to TRBJ1-1; tentatively, D is TRBD1 (5 bases). The receptor comes from a human donor who received an intestinal transplant. The CDR3 bases are TGTGCCAGCAGCTTGAGAGAGTTGTGGGGGTTCGGCACTGAAGCTTTCTTT. Translating it yields CASSLRELWGFGTEAFF.